The 32 T cell receptor beta chains below come from one sample, sequenced in a study of vaccination and CD4 T cells after COVID-19. These TCRs are of unknown antigen specificity. The treatment denotes: approximately nine-day PBMC culture with coronavirus spike peptide pools or control peptides (ViraFEST assay). Sequencing of cultured CD4+ T cell DNA used the Oncomine TCR Beta short-read assay. TCRdb itself ran the PCR reads through MiXCR, one entry per CDR3 protein. Of under 25,000 distinct CDR3 sequences in the sample, 45% to 50% were seen once. The sequencing input was CD4+ T cells from blood, cultured in vitro. The receptors stem from a human donor who had recovered from COVID-19.

The rearrangement joins TRBV29-1 to TRBJ1-1; D is uncertain. V was shortened by 7 bases and J by 1 base, with 10 bases between the two germline ends. This CDR3 is built from 12 residues. Per germline, CDR1 SQVTM and CDR2 ANQGSEA. In DNA, the CDR3 is TGCAGCGGGTCCTGGCCGAACACTGAAGCTTTCTTT. Translating it yields CSGSWPNTEAFF.

The J gene is TRBJ1-2, the V gene TRBV6-1, with TRBD1 as a possible D gene (5 bases). Trimming removed 1 base at V and 5 bases at J, with 8 bases between. CDR1 is MNHNS and CDR2 is SASEGT in the germline V gene. This CDR3 contains 13 residues. This CDR3 is CASSEDRRYGYTF. The CDR3, as DNA: TGTGCCAGCAGTGAAGACAGGCGTTATGGCTACACCTTC.

This clonotype was seen a handful of times. The chain has TRBV21-1 and TRBJ1-2. TRBV21-1 counts as a pseudogene. This CDR3 comprises 11 residues. In DNA, the CDR3 is TGTGCCAGCAGCAGTCCTGAGGGCTACACCTTC. It codes for CASSSPEGYTF.

This clonotype was counted a few times. V usage is TRBV7-2 and J usage is TRBJ2-7; 9 bases map to TRBD1. This CDR3 is 14 amino acids long. V trimming: 1 base; J trimming: 6 bases; junction bases outside the gene matches: 4. Germline lookup yields CDR1 SGHTA and CDR2 FQGNSA. The CDR3 DNA reads TGTGCCAGCAGCTTAGGATTGGGACAGGGCGAGCAGTACTTC. This translates into CASSLGLGQGEQYF.

This clonotype showed up just a few times. J is TRBJ1-2 and V is TRBV6-1; 7 bases agree with TRBD1. With V trimmed by 5 bases and J by 1 base, 7 bases remained unmatched. The length of the CDR3 is 15 residues. Germline V gene data show CDR1 as MNHNS and CDR2 as SASEGT. CDR3 DNA: TGTGCCAGCAGTCAAAGACAGGGTGGTAACTATGGCTACACCTTC. Its protein product is CASSQRQGGNYGYTF.

The V gene is TRBV5-1, the J gene TRBJ2-2, with 9 bases identical to TRBD1. V trimming: 4 bases; J trimming: 0 bases; junction bases outside the gene matches: 7. Per germline, CDR1 SGHRS and CDR2 YFSETQ. CDR3 length equals 17 residues. The CDR3 sequence is CASSGTGRSSNTGELFF. In DNA form, the CDR3 reads TGCGCCAGCAGCGGGACAGGGAGGTCCTCGAACACCGGGGAGCTGTTTTTT.

The V call is TRBV20-1, the J call TRBJ2-7; D might be TRBD2 (5 bases). CDR3 length: 18 amino acids. Germline values: CDR1 DFQATT, CDR2 SNEGSKA (reference sequence). V was trimmed by 6 bases and J by 0 bases, leaving 27 bases between them. The CDR3 loop is CSADLPASSGKNSYEQYF. The CDR3 DNA sequence: TGCAGTGCCGACCTACCGGCGTCCTCGGGGAAGAACTCCTACGAGCAGTACTTC.

This clonotype occurred a few times. The chain employs TRBV6-5 and TRBJ2-5; TRBD2 agrees at 7 bases. J was trimmed by 5 bases and V by 4 bases; bases with no gene match: 16. This CDR3 contains 17 residues. CDR1 and CDR2 from the germline V gene are MNHEY and SVGAGI. CDR3: CASSSHSLGGVEETQYF. Here the CDR3 DNA reads TGTGCCAGCAGTTCCCATTCCCTGGGGGGGGTTGAGGAGACCCAGTACTTC.

The chain employs TRBV29-1 and TRBJ2-2; D ambiguous. Germline assignment: CDR1 SQVTM and CDR2 ANQGSEA. V was trimmed by 2 bases and J by 5 bases, leaving 3 bases between them. This CDR3 has 11 residues. This CDR3 is CSVENTGELFF. CDR3 DNA sequence: TGCAGCGTTGAAAATACCGGGGAGCTGTTTTTT.

This clonotype occurred a few times. The chain couples TRBV6-5 to TRBJ1-5, with 10 nucleotides matching TRBD1. The J segment lost 6 bases and the V segment lost 0 bases, leaving 2 bases of the junction unmatched. The CDR3 is 15 amino acids. The germline V gene encodes CDR1 MNHEY and CDR2 SVGAGI. CDR3 region: CASSYSRTGGQPQHF. DNA for the CDR3: TGTGCCAGCAGTTACTCCCGGACAGGGGGTCAGCCCCAGCATTTT.

This clonotype was seen more than once but under ten times. The gene calls are TRBV7-8 and TRBJ1-1; D unclear. CDR1 and CDR2 (germline): SGHVS, FQNEAQ. Between the trimmed V and J ends, which lost 5 bases and 0 bases, there was a span of 7 bases. The CDR3 has 13 amino acids. CDR3 residues: CASSQAVNTEAFF. DNA of the CDR3: TGTGCCAGCAGCCAGGCAGTGAACACTGAAGCTTTCTTT.

In this sample, this clonotype turned up once. The chain combines TRBV19 with TRBJ2-3, with a weak D call TRBD2 (7 bases). CDR1 and CDR2 from the germline V gene are LNHDA and SQIVND (reference sequence). The CDR3 contains 14 residues. Deletions cut 6 bases from V and 4 bases from J, with 14 bases between. This CDR3 reads CASSLRGGADTQYF. The CDR3 DNA reads as TGTGCCAGTAGCCTGAGGGGGGGCGCAGATACGCAGTATTTT.

This clonotype was seen more than once but under ten times. This chain joins TRBV4-2 and TRBJ1-2; D not resolved. V lost 0 bases and J 2 bases, leaving 10 bases between the germline ends. The CDR3 is 15 amino acids. CDR1 and CDR2 (germline): LGHNA, YNFKEQ. CDR3 residues: CASSQDTNKNYGYTF. The CDR3 region has the DNA TGTGCCAGCAGCCAAGATACGAACAAAAACTATGGCTACACCTTC.

The rearrangement joins TRBV30 to TRBJ1-1, with no clear D. The CDR3 is 11 residues long. V gave up 2 bases and J gave up 8 bases, with 9 bases separating them. Germline lookup yields CDR1 GTSNPN and CDR2 SVGIG (reference sequence). The CDR3 region is CAWSRSIEAFF. CDR3 nucleotides: TGTGCCTGGAGTAGGTCGATAGAAGCTTTCTTT.

This chain links TRBV6-5 with TRBJ2-1; possible D gene TRBD1, 6 bases. The CDR3 extends over 15 amino acids. The V end lost 0 bases, the J end lost 0 bases, and 6 bases lay between the germline ends. CDR1 and CDR2 from the germline V gene are MNHEY and SVGAGI. This chain's CDR3 is CASSYSDSSYNEQFF. CDR3 coding DNA: TGTGCCAGCAGTTACTCGGACAGCTCCTACAATGAGCAGTTCTTC.

This clonotype has just a few counts. The CDR3 region is CASSSGTTGNTIYF. CDR3 bases: TGTGCCAGCAGTTCCGGGACGACGGGAAACACCATATATTTT. The chain employs TRBV27 and TRBJ1-3; D might be TRBD1 (5 bases). Germline CDR1 is MNHEY and CDR2 is SMNVEV (reference sequence). The CDR3 runs 14 residues. V shed 4 bases and J shed 4 bases, with 11 bases lying between them.

The V and J genes are TRBV14 and TRBJ1-1; tentatively, D is TRBD1 (5 bases). The germline V gene has CDR1 SGHDN and CDR2 FVKESK. The V gene lost 5 bases and the J gene lost 8 bases, with 15 bases spanning the gap. This CDR3 spans 13 amino acids. The CDR3 sequence: CASSDWGGREAFF. The CDR3 nucleotides read TGTGCCAGCAGCGACTGGGGGGGACGGGAAGCTTTCTTT.

The sample holds a few counts of this clonotype. V and J are TRBV11-1 and TRBJ1-2; maybe TRBD1 (5 bases). CDR1 and CDR2 (germline): SGHAT, FQDESV (reference sequence). Between the trimmed V and J ends, which lost 5 bases and 4 bases, there was a span of 8 bases. The CDR3 sequence is 12 residues long. The chain's CDR3 is CASSGDSYGYTF. DNA of the CDR3: TGTGCCAGCAGCGGAGACAGCTATGGCTACACCTTC.

This clonotype was seen a handful of times. V gene TRBV25-1 combines with J gene TRBJ2-2; 8 bases are a match to TRBD2. The CDR3 runs to 15 residues. V shed 1 base and J 7 bases; nucleotides not matched to a gene: 5. CDR1 MGHDK and CDR2 SYGVNS come from the germline V gene. The CDR3 DNA follows: TGTGCCAGCAGTGAATCGGGGGGGCGAGGCGGGGAGCTGTTTTTT. As protein: CASSESGGRGGELFF.

This sequence joins TRBV7-6 and TRBJ2-1; a weak D match, TRBD2 (6 bases). CDR1 is SGHVS, CDR2 FNYEAQ, per germline. The CDR3 runs 15 residues. V was trimmed by 1 base and J by 6 bases, leaving 13 bases between them. Written as DNA, the CDR3 is TGTGCCAGCAGCTTAGGACTAGGAGCAGGCAATGAGCAGTTCTTC. Its translation is CASSLGLGAGNEQFF.

CDR3 DNA sequence: TGTGCCAGCAGTGAAGCGCTGGAGGGGTGGGGAAAACTGTTTTTT. Protein: CASSEALEGWGKLFF. The chain recombines TRBV6-1 with TRBJ1-4; D is perhaps TRBD1 (5 bases). CDR3 length equals 15 residues. CDR1 and CDR2 (germline): MNHNS, SASEGT. V dropped 0 bases and J dropped 10 bases, with 15 bases sitting between them.

The gene calls are TRBV11-3 and TRBJ2-5, with D perhaps TRBD2 (5 bases). Germline loops: CDR1 SGHNT, CDR2 YENEEA. The CDR3 has 15 residues. V lost 5 bases and J 2 bases, leaving 15 bases between the germline ends. The DNA for the CDR3 is TGTGCCAGCAGCCCTGGCGCCGGGGTTCAAGAGACCCAGTACTTC. Its translation is CASSPGAGVQETQYF.

The chain has TRBV6-2 or TRBV6-3 and TRBJ2-3; D unresolved. The CDR3 runs 14 residues. Germline values: CDR1 MNHEY, CDR2 SVGEGT. The V end was cut by 0 bases, the J end by 3 bases, with 7 bases between. The CDR3 region is CASSYSTSTDTQYF. The CDR3 DNA reads as TGTGCCAGCAGTTACTCTACTTCGACAGATACGCAGTATTTT.

The CDR3 is CASSPGPLNTEAFF. CDR3 nucleotide sequence: TGTGCCAGCAGCCCCGGACCCTTGAACACTGAAGCTTTCTTT. The gene calls are TRBV11-3 and TRBJ1-1; D is unresolved. Trimming took off 5 bases at V and 0 bases at J, with 10 bases between the two ends. Per the germline V gene, CDR1 is SGHNT and CDR2 is YENEEA. This CDR3 comprises 14 residues. Combining the CDR3 with reference TRBV11-3 and TRBJ1-1 gives the whole variable domain EAGVVQSPRYKIIEKKQPVAFWCNPISGHNTLYWYLQNLGQGPELLIRYENEEAVDDSQLPKDRFSAERLKGVDSTLKIQPAELGDSAVYLCASSPGPLNTEAFFGQGTRLTVV.

V and J are TRBV19 and TRBJ1-1; D gene unclear. Germline-derived CDR1 and CDR2 are LNHDA and SQIVND (reference sequence). The ends were cut back, 1 base at V and 2 bases at J, with 8 bases in the middle. The CDR3 has 14 residues. The CDR3 region is CASSIGRANTEAFF. The CDR3 nucleotides read TGTGCCAGTAGTATAGGGAGGGCCAACACTGAAGCTTTCTTT.

This clonotype was detected a few times. V and J are TRBV4-1 and TRBJ1-2; 7 bases are shared with TRBD1. J lost 4 bases, V lost 6 bases, and 5 bases had no gene match. The CDR3 loop spans 13 amino acids. Germline CDR1 is MGHRA and CDR2 is YSYEKL. The CDR3 DNA reads as TGCGCCAGCAGGCGACAGGGTTCCTATGGCTACACCTTC. Its protein is CASRRQGSYGYTF.

This clonotype showed up just once. This chain joins TRBV15 and TRBJ1-4; D is unresolved. Germline V gene lookup returns CDR1 LNHNV and CDR2 YYDKDF (reference sequence). With 0 bases removed from V and 6 bases from J, the gap between germline ends came to 11 bases. The CDR3 is made up of 15 amino acids. CDR3 sequence (DNA): TGTGCCACCAGCAGAGAGGGGTATTCGGATGAAAAACTGTTTTTT. This encodes CATSREGYSDEKLFF. Using reference TRBV15 and TRBJ1-4 for the parts outside the CDR3, the full variable domain is DAMVIQNPRYQVTQFGKPVTLSCSQTLNHNVMYWYQQKSSQAPKLLFHYYDKDFNNEADTPDNFQSRRPNTSFCFLDIRSPGLGDTAMYLCATSREGYSDEKLFFGSGTQLSVL.

The rearrangement uses TRBV24-1 and TRBJ2-7, with 7 bases identical to TRBD1. Germline CDR1 KGHDR, CDR2 SFDVKD. CDR3 length: 16 amino acids. Trimming cost V 8 bases and J 6 bases; bases outside gene matches: 18. For the CDR3, the DNA is TGTGCCACCACCCACGCCCCAAGACAGGGATCGGGCGAGCAGTACTTC. Translated: CATTHAPRQGSGEQYF.

The chain combines TRBV7-2 with TRBJ1-2; no definite D call. V was pared by 5 bases and J by 0 bases, with 10 bases between. CDR1 and CDR2 from the germline V gene are SGHTA and FQGNSA. This CDR3 has 14 residues. The CDR3 coding sequence is TGTGCCAGCAGCCCCGGACGGACTAACTATGGCTACACCTTC. As protein: CASSPGRTNYGYTF.

This chain uses TRBV28 with TRBJ1-5; D is perhaps TRBD1 (5 bases). Germline V lookup: CDR1 MDHEN, CDR2 SYDVKM. Deletions cut 6 bases from V and 4 bases from J, with 13 bases between. The CDR3 contains 14 residues. CDR3 sequence (DNA): TGTGCCAGCAGCCGGGGGGATGGGAATCAGCCCCAGCATTTT. This sequence encodes CASSRGDGNQPQHF.

The CDR3 nucleotides are TGCGCCAGCAGCTTGGGCAGTCCCTACGAGCAGTACTTC. This gives the protein CASSLGSPYEQYF. This chain links TRBV5-1 with TRBJ2-7; no definite D call. This CDR3 region has 13 residues. V lost 0 bases and J 2 bases, leaving 6 bases between the germline ends. Per germline, CDR1 SGHRS and CDR2 YFSETQ.

This clonotype was seen only a few times. CDR3 sequence: CASSLAQLNYGYTF. CDR3 coding DNA: TGTGCCAGCAGCTTAGCACAGCTTAACTATGGCTACACCTTC. The chain couples TRBV7-9 to TRBJ1-2; D remains unclear. From germline, CDR1 is SEHNR and CDR2 FQNEAQ (reference sequence). The CDR3 extends over 14 amino acids. V was trimmed by 0 bases and J by 1 base, leaving 6 bases between them.